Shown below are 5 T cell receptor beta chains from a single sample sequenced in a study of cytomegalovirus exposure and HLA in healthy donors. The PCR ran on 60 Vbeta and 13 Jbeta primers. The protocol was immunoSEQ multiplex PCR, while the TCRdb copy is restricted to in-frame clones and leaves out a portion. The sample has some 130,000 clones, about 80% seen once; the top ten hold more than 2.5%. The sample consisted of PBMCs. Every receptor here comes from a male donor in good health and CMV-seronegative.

The CDR3 sequence is CASSLVSSYNEQFF. The CDR3 DNA follows: TGTGCCAGCAGCTTAGTGAGCTCCTACAATGAGCAGTTCTTC. This chain connects TRBV7-9 to TRBJ2-1; D remains ambiguous. V was clipped by 1 base and J by 0 bases, with 4 bases between them. The CDR3 has 14 residues. Germline CDR1 is SEHNR and CDR2 is FQNEAQ (reference sequence).

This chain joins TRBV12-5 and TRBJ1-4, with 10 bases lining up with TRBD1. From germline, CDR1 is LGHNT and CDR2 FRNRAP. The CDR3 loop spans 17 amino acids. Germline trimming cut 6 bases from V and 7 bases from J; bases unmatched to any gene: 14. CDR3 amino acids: CASGNKPPGQGLEKLFF. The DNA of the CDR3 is TGTGCTAGTGGCAACAAACCCCCGGGACAGGGGCTTGAAAAACTGTTTTTT.

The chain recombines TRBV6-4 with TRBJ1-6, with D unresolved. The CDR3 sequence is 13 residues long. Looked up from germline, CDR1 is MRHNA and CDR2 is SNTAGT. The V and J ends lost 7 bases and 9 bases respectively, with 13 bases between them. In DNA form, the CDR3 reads TGTGCCAGCAAAGAGGATGAGACTTCACCCCTCCACTTT. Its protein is CASKEDETSPLHF.

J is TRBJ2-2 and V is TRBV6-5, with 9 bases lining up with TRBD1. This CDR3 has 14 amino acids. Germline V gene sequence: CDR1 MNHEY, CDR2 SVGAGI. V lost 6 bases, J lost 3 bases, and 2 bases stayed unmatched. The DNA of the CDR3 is TGTGCCAGCAGCCGACAGGGGGACACCGGGGAGCTGTTTTTT. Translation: CASSRQGDTGELFF.

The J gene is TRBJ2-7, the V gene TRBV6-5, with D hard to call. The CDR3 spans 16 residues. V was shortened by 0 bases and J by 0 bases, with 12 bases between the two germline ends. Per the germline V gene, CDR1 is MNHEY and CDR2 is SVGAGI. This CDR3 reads CASSYSGPPSSYEQYF. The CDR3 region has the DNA TGTGCCAGCAGTTACTCTGGGCCCCCGAGCTCCTACGAGCAGTACTTC.